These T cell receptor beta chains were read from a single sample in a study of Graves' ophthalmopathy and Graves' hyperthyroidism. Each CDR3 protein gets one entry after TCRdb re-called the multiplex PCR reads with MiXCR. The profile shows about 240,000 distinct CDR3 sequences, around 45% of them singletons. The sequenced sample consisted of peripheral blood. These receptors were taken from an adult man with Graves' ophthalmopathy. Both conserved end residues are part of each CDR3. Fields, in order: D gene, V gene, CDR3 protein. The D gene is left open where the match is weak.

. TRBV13 CASSSRGNQPQHF
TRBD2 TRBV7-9 CASSFQLAGGQETQYF
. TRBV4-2 CASSQSHEQYF
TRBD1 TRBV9 CASSPGQVGQTQYF
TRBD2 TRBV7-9 CASSPNPGLAGVEQYF
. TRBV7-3 CASSLARPRPVMKNCFF
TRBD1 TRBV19 CASDSGGYEQYF
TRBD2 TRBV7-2 CASSLEWEGNYEQYF
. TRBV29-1 CSVRQTSYEQYF
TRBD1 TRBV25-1 CASSLGTGLKQETQYF
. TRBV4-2 CASSQEGVSGVGDYGYTF
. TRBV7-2 CASSLGGWNTEAFF
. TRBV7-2 CASSLSLGASTEAFF
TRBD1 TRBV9 CASSPQGIGTYEQYF
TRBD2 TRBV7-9 CASSPPGSSGGTNTGELFF
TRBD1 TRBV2 CASSDSGGRGRYTGELFF
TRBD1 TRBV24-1 CATSEGTGWETQYF